This T cell receptor beta chain was sequenced for a study of T cells in Graves' hyperthyroidism and ophthalmopathy. General study points: Patients with ophthalmopathy were separated from those with stable hyperthyroidism by a 13 V-J model.

Researchers took RNA transcripts and amplified the TCR beta CDR3 regions from them. The primer set for the first-round RT-PCR of the TCR CDR3 was HTBI. One entry per CDR3 protein, called by TCRdb with MiXCR from the multiplex PCR reads. The sample carries more than 500,000 distinct CDR3 sequences, 16% recorded once. A remark on this clonotype: The antigen remains undetermined. A clone one base away is much larger, so this may be a read error.

If no ophthalmopathy progression occurred within 18 months, Graves' hyperthyroidism was stable. This CDR3 is 15 amino acids long. Germline values: CDR1 SGHTA, CDR2 FQGNSA. J was trimmed by 4 bases and V by 4 bases; bases with no gene match: 7. This chain uses TRBV7-2 with TRBJ2-1, with TRBD1 matching 7 bases. The source is a woman aged 25 to 39 with Graves' hyperthyroidism. The material sequenced was blood. The CDR3 bases are TGTGCCAGCAGCTCCAGACAGGGACCATACAATGAGCAGTTCTTC. Protein sequence: CASSSRQGPYNEQFF.